A single sample gave rise to the 8 T cell receptor beta chains below, sequenced in a study of CD8 T cells in ankylosing spondylitis. Via MiXCR, TCRdb re-called the 5' RACE reads, giving one row per CDR3 protein. The sample gives roughly 200,000 distinct CDR3 sequences, 9.5% to 15% of which show up once; more than 15% is in the top ten. The sequenced sample consisted of blood, either unsorted or a sorted T cell fraction (not recorded which). These receptors came from a male donor with ankylosing spondylitis or in good health (not recorded which).

This chain connects TRBV4-1 to TRBJ2-5; D possibly corresponds to TRBD1 (5 bases). Trimming pared 2 bases from V and 1 base from J, leaving 14 bases between. The germline gives CDR1 MGHRA, CDR2 YSYEKL. This CDR3 is 16 amino acids long. The CDR3 region is CASSQWGLWGQETQYF. The DNA of the CDR3 is TGCGCCAGCAGCCAATGGGGCCTTTGGGGCCAAGAGACCCAGTACTTC.

There are a few counts of this clonotype. The CDR3 nucleotides read TGTGCCAGTAGTATAACGGGAGCGGGGAACGAGCAGTACTTC. Its protein is CASSITGAGNEQYF. The chain is built from TRBV19 and TRBJ2-7, with 7 bases fitting TRBD2. The germline V gene encodes CDR1 LNHDA and CDR2 SQIVND (reference sequence). The CDR3 runs 14 residues. J was trimmed by 5 bases and V by 2 bases; bases with no gene match: 6.

In its sample, this clonotype was seen many times. V is TRBV12-3 or TRBV12-4 and J is TRBJ2-1, with TRBD2 matching over 16 bases. CDR3 length equals 17 residues. After removal of 6 bases from V and 0 bases from J, the junction contained 2 bases not matched to a gene. The DNA of the CDR3 is TGTGCCAGCAGGGGACTAGCGGGGGGGGGCTCCTACAATGAGCAGTTCTTC. This gives the protein CASRGLAGGGSYNEQFF.

This clonotype occurred a few times. The chain recombines TRBV12-3 or TRBV12-4 with TRBJ1-4; no clear D. CDR3 size: 16 residues. V was clipped by 6 bases and J by 8 bases, with 22 bases between them. CDR3 amino acids: CASSSSPGPRPEKLFF. As DNA, the CDR3 is TGTGCCAGCAGCTCCTCTCCCGGTCCCCGTCCCGAAAAACTGTTTTTT.

This clonotype was found a few times. The CDR3 region is CAISESLTEAYTDTQYF. The CDR3 nucleotides read TGTGCCATCAGTGAGTCCCTGACAGAAGCTTACACAGATACGCAGTATTTT. This chain joins TRBV10-3 and TRBJ2-3; perhaps TRBD1 as D (5 bases). The V end lost 0 bases, the J end lost 2 bases, and 15 bases lay between the germline ends. Germline CDR1 ENHRY, CDR2 SYGVKD. The CDR3 covers 17 residues.

The V call is TRBV29-1, the J call TRBJ1-1; D call uncertain. The CDR3 is 15 residues long. V lost 3 bases, J lost 0 bases, and 14 bases lay in between. Per the germline V gene, CDR1 is SQVTM and CDR2 is ANQGSEA. The CDR3 DNA is TGCAGCGTTGACTTATTCAGGAGTATGAACACTGAAGCTTTCTTT. This encodes CSVDLFRSMNTEAFF. The full variable domain, its missing parts supplied by reference TRBV29-1 and TRBJ1-1, is SAVISQKPSRDICQRGTSLTIQCQVDSQVTMMFWYRQQPGQSLTLIATANQGSEATYESGFVIDKFPISRPNLTFSTLTVSNMSPEDSSIYLCSVDLFRSMNTEAFFGQGTRLTVV.

The J gene is TRBJ2-1, the V gene TRBV7-9; 10 positions agree with TRBD2. J was trimmed by 3 bases and V by 3 bases; bases with no gene match: 5. Germline V gives CDR1 SEHNR, CDR2 FQNEAQ (reference sequence). The CDR3 is 16 residues long. This CDR3 reads CASSFSSGGLYNEQFF. The CDR3 nucleotides are TGTGCCAGCAGCTTCTCTAGCGGGGGACTCTACAATGAGCAGTTCTTC.

Ten or more counts support this clonotype. This rearrangement joins TRBV12-3 or TRBV12-4 to TRBJ2-3, with TRBD1 matching 7 bases. J was trimmed by 2 bases and V by 4 bases; bases with no gene match: 6. The CDR3 loop spans 15 amino acids. Here the CDR3 DNA reads TGTGCCAGCAGTTCCTCGGGGACAGACACAGATACGCAGTATTTT. It encodes CASSSSGTDTDTQYF.